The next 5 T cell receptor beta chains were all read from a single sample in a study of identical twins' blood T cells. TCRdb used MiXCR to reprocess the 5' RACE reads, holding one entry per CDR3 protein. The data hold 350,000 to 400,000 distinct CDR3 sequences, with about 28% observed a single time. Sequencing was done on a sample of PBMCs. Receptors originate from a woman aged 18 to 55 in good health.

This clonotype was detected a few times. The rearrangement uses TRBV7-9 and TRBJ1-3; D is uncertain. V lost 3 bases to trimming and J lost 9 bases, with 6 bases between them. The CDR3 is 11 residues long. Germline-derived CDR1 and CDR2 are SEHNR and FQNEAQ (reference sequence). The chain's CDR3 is CASSFALTIYF. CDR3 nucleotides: TGTGCCAGCAGCTTTGCCCTCACCATATATTTT. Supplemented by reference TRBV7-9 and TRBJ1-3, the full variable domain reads DTGVSQNPRHKITKRGQNVTFRCDPISEHNRLYWYRQTLGQGPEFLTYFQNEAQLEKSRLLSDRFSAERPKGSFSTLEIQRTEQGDSAMYLCASSFALTIYFGEGSWLTVV.

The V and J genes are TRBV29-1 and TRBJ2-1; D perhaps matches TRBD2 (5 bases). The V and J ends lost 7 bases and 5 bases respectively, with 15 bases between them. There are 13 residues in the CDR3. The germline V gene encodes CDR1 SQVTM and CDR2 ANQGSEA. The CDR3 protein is CSGDIWTHNEQFF. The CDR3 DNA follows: TGCAGCGGTGATATTTGGACTCACAATGAGCAGTTCTTC.

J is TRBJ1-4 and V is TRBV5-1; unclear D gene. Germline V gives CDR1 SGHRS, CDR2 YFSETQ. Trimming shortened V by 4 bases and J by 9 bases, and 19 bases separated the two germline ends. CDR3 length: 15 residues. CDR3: CASSADGQSVKKLFF. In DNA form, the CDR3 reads TGCGCCAGCAGCGCCGACGGTCAATCGGTGAAAAAACTGTTTTTT.

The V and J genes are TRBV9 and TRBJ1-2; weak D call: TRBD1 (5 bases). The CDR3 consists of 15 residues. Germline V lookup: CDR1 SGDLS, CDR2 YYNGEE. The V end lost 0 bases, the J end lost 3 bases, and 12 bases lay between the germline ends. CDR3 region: CASSVERQGDYGYTF. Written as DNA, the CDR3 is TGTGCCAGCAGCGTAGAAAGGCAGGGCGACTATGGCTACACCTTC.

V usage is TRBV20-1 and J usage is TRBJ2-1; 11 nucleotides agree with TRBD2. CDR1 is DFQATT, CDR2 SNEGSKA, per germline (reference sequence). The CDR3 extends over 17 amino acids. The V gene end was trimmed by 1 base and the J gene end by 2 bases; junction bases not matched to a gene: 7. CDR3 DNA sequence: TGCAGTGCTAGAGCCCGGACTAGCGGGCCTCCCTACAATGAGCAGTTCTTC. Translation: CSARARTSGPPYNEQFF.